This T cell receptor (beta chain) was captured by sequencing in a study of PD-L1 blockade in urothelial cancer. Looking at the study overall: About 90% of the 29 patients comprised males who had bladder-origin urothelial cancer. Each blood sample yielded a median of around 150,000 T cells.

Patients were diagnosed with urothelial carcinoma, either locally advanced or metastatic. Sequencing used immunoSEQ multiplex PCR; TCRdb keeps in-frame clones, though not all of them. The repertoire includes 46,000 or so clones, around nine tenths of them detected once, and under 9% sits in the top ten. This clone was observed a few times. The antigen remains unidentified. The CDR3 is 12 amino acids. Germline values: CDR1 MDHEN, CDR2 SYDVKM. V was pared by 3 bases and J by 10 bases, with 7 bases between. Study outcomes and limitations: More expansion of tumor-associated blood clones, seen at 3 weeks, marked durable-benefit patients.

The V gene is TRBV28, the J gene TRBJ1-6; no definite D call. The source material was PBMCs, sampled around atezolizumab (anti-PD-L1) treatment. This clonotype originated in a man aged 55 to 70 with urothelial cancer. In nucleotides, the CDR3 is TGTGCCAGCAGTTTCCCCCAGTCACCCCTCCACTTT. Protein sequence: CASSFPQSPLHF.